The TCR beta chain described here comes from a study of blood T cell repertoires in COVID-19. CDR1 is LGHDT and CDR2 is YNNKEL in the germline V gene (reference sequence). After removal of 3 bases from V and 6 bases from J, the junction contained 3 bases not matched to a gene. The CDR3 spans 15 residues. The protocol was immunoSEQ multiplex PCR, while the TCRdb copy is restricted to in-frame clones and leaves out a portion. Of more than 300,000 clones listed, around 87% were seen once; the top ten hold 8% to 13%. This TCR was sampled from a woman aged 25-40 years with COVID-19, enrolled during active disease. The sequenced material came from peripheral blood. The rearrangement joins TRBV3-1 (or the pseudogene TRBV3-2) to TRBJ2-7; 15 nucleotides match TRBD2. The DNA for the CDR3 is TGTGCCAGCAGCCACCGGACTAGCGGGAGGGTCGAGCAGTACTTC. Its translation is CASSHRTSGRVEQYF.